The entry below describes one TCR beta chain. Its antigen is currently unknown. This sample was included in a study of T cell responses to AZD1222 COVID-19 vaccine. Trimming left V 5 bases short and J 6 bases short, with 10 bases between. Germline assignment: CDR1 SGHNT and CDR2 YENEEA. The CDR3 sequence is 13 residues long. The assay was immunoSEQ multiplex PCR, and TCRdb's table has in-frame clones only and misses some. The top ten clones hold about 4% of a sample with about 150,000 clones, 90% to 95% of them seen once. General observations from the study: With two AZD1222 doses given, Spike-specific TCR breadth and depth both rose.

V is TRBV11-3 and J is TRBJ2-2; a possible D gene is TRBD2 (6 bases). This sequence originates from an adult who received the AZD1222 COVID-19 vaccine. The material sequenced was peripheral blood, taken 28 days after the second AZD1222 dose. The CDR3 loop reads CASSLASAGELFF. Here the CDR3 DNA reads TGTGCCAGCAGCCTAGCGTCTGCCGGGGAGCTGTTTTTT.